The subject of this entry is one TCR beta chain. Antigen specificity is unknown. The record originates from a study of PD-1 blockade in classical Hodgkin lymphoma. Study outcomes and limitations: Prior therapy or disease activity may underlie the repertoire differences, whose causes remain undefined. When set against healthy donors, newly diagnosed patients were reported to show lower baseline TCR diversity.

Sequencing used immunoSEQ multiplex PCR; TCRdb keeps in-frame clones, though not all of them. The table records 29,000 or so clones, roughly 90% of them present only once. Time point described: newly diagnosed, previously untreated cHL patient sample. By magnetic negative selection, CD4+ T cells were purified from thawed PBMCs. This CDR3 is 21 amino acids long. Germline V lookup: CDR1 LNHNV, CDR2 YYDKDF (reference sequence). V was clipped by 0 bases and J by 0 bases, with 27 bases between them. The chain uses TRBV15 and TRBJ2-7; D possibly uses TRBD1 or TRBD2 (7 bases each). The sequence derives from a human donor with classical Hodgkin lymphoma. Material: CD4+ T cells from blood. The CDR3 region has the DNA TGTGCCACCAGCAGAGATCCGGGTCGGGGAGGGGGCTCCCCCAGCTCCTACGAGCAGTACTTC. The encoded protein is CATSRDPGRGGGSPSSYEQYF.